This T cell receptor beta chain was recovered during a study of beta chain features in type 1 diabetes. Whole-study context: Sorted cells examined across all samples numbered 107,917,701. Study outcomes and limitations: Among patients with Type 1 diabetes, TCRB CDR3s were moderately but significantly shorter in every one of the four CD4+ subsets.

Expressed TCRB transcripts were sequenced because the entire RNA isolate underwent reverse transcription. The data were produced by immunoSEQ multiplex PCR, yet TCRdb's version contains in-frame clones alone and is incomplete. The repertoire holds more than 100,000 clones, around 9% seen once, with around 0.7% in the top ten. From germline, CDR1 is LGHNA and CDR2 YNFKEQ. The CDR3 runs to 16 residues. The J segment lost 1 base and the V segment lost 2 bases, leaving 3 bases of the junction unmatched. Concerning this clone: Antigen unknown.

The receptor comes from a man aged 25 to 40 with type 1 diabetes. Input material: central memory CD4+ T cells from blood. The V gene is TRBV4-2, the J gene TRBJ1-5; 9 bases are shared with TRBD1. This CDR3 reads CASSQQQGASNQPQHF. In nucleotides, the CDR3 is TGTGCCAGCAGCCAACAACAGGGGGCAAGCAATCAGCCCCAGCATTTT.